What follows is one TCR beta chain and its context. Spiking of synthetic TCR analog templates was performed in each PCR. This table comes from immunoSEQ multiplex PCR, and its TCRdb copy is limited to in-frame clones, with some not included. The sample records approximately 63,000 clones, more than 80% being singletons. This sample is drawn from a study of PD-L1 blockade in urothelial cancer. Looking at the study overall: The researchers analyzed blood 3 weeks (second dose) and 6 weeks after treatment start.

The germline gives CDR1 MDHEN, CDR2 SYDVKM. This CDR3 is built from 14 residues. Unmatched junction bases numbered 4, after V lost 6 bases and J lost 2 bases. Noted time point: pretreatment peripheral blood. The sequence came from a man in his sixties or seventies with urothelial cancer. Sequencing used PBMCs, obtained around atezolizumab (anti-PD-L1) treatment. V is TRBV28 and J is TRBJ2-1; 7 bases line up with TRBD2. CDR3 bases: TGTGCCAGCAGGATAAGCGGGACCTACAATGAGCAGTTCTTC. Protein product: CASRISGTYNEQFF.